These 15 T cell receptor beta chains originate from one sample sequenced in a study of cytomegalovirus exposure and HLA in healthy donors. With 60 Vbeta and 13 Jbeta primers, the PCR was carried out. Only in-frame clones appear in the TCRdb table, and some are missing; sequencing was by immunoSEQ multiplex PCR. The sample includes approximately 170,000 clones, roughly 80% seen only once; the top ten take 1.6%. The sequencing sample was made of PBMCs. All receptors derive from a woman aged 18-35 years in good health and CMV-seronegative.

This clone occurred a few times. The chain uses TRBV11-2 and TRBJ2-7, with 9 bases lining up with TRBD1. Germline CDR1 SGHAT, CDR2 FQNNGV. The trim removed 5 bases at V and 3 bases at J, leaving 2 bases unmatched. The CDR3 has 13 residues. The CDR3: CASSRDRDYEQYF. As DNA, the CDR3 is TGTGCCAGCAGCCGGGACAGGGACTACGAGCAGTACTTC.

In DNA form, the CDR3 reads TGTGCCAGCAGCCCTACGGGACAGGGGGAGGGAGAGCAGTACTTC. This translates into CASSPTGQGEGEQYF. The chain carries TRBV13 and TRBJ2-5; TRBD1 aligns across 11 bases. Germline assignment: CDR1 PRHDT and CDR2 FYEKMQ (reference sequence). The CDR3 sequence is 15 residues long. The J segment lost 11 bases and the V segment lost 5 bases, leaving 13 bases of the junction unmatched.

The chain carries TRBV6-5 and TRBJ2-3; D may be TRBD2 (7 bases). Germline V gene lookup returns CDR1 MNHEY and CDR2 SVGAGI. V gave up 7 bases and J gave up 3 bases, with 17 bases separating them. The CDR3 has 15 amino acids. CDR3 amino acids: CASTTGAAGTDTQYF. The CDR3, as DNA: TGTGCCAGCACCACGGGGGCAGCGGGGACAGATACGCAGTATTTT.

The CDR3 here is CASSVGGRGGTDTQYF. The CDR3 nucleotides are TGTGCCAGCAGCGTAGGCGGGCGGGGGGGCACAGATACGCAGTATTTT. The chain combines TRBV9 with TRBJ2-3, with 8 bases that match TRBD2. J gave up 1 base and V 0 bases, and 4 bases lay outside the gene matches. Germline CDR1 reads SGDLS; CDR2 reads YYNGEE. The CDR3 has 16 residues.

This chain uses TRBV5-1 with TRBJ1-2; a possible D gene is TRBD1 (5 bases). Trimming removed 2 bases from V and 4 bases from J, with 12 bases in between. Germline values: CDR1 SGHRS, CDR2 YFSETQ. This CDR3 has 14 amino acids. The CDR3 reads CASSLTDSFYGYTF. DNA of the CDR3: TGCGCCAGCAGCTTAACAGACAGTTTCTATGGCTACACCTTC.

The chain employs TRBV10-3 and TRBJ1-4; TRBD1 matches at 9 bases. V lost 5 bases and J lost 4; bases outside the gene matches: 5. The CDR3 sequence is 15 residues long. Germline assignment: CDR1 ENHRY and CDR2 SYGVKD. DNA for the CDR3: TGTGCCATCAGTCAACCGGGACAGGGTAATGAAAAACTGTTTTTT. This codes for CAISQPGQGNEKLFF.

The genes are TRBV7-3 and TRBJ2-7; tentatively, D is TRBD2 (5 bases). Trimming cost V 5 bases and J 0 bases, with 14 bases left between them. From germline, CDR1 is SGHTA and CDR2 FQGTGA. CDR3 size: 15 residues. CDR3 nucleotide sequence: TGTGCCAGCAGCCCCGAGGGCGATTCCTCCTACGAGCAGTACTTC. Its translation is CASSPEGDSSYEQYF.

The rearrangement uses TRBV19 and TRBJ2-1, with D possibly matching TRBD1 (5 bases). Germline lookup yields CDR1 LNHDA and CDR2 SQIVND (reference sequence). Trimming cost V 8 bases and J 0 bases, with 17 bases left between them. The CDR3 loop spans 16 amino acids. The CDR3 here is CASHLSGHPSYNEQFF. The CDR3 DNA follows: TGTGCCAGTCACCTCTCCGGACACCCCTCCTACAATGAGCAGTTCTTC.

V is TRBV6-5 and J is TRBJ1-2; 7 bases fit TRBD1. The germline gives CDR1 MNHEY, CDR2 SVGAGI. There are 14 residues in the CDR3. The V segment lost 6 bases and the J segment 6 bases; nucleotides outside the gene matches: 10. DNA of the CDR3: TGTGCCAGCAGCAAACAGGGGCCGCAGCATGGCTACACCTTC. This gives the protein CASSKQGPQHGYTF.

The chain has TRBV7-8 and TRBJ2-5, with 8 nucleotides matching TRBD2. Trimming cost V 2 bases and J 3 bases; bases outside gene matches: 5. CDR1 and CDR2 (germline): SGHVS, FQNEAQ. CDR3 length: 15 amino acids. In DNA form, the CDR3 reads TGTGCCAGCAGCTTAAGCGGGACTAGTAAAGAGACCCAGTACTTC. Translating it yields CASSLSGTSKETQYF.

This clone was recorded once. The CDR3 bases are TGTGCCAGCAGTTTGGGACAGCCCCTACCCGAGCAGTACTTC. Translation: CASSLGQPLPEQYF. This chain joins TRBV28 and TRBJ2-7; 7 bases agree with TRBD1. The CDR3 extends over 14 amino acids. Unmatched junction bases numbered 8, after V lost 3 bases and J lost 6 bases. Germline assignment: CDR1 MDHEN and CDR2 SYDVKM.

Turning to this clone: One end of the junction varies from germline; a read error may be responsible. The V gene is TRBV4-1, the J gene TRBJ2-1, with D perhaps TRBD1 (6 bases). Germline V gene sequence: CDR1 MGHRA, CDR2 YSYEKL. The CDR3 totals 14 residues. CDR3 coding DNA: TGCGCCAGCAGCCACGATGACAGGTTCAATGGGCAGTTCTTC. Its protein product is CASSHDDRFNGQFF.

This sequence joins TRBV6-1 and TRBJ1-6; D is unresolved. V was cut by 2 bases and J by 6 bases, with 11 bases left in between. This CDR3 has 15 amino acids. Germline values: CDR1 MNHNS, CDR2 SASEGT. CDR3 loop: CASSEYSLLNSPLHF. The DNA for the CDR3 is TGTGCCAGCAGTGAATATAGCCTTCTTAATTCACCCCTCCACTTT.

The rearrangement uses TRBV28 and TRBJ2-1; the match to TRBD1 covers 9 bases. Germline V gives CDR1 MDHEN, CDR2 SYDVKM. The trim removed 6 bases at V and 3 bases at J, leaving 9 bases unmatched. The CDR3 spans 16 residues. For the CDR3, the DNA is TGTGCCAGCAGATCCATGACAGGGGGTTACTACAATGAGCAGTTCTTC. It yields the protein CASRSMTGGYYNEQFF.

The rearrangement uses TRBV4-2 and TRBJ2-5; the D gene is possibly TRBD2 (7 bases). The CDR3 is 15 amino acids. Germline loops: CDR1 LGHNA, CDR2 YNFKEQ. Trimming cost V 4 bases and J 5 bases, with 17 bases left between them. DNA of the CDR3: TGTGCCAGCAGCCTTTGGGGGGGGCCCGGGGAGACCCAGTACTTC. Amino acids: CASSLWGGPGETQYF.